One sample yielded the 11 T cell receptor beta chains listed below, sequenced in a study of T cell responses to AZD1222 COVID-19 vaccine. Libraries were prepared by immunoSEQ multiplex PCR; TCRdb keeps only in-frame clonotypes and omits some of them. The table lists 80,000 or so clones, about 83% of them singletons, with roughly 29% in the top ten. The sample in question was peripheral blood, obtained 28 days after the second dose of the MenACWY control vaccine. The receptors stem from an adult who received the MenACWY meningococcal vaccine as a control.

This clone has a handful of counts. The chain uses TRBV19 and TRBJ1-2; the D gene is possibly TRBD1 (6 bases). Germline loops: CDR1 LNHDA, CDR2 SQIVND (reference sequence). V was trimmed by 6 bases and J by 2 bases, leaving 22 bases between them. This CDR3 is 17 amino acids long. The CDR3 here is CASSPQGQWSQNYGYTF. The DNA of the CDR3 is TGTGCCAGTAGCCCCCAAGGACAGTGGTCGCAAAACTATGGCTACACCTTC.

This clone has more than one count but fewer than ten. J is TRBJ2-3 and V is TRBV21-1; whether TRBD2, the table's D call, matches the DNA was not checked. TRBV21-1 represents a pseudogene. The CDR3 length is 16 residues. The CDR3 DNA sequence: TGTGCCAGCAGCAAGGGGACTAGCGGGAGTACAGATACGCAGTATTTT. It specifies CASSKGTSGSTDTQYF.

The rearrangement uses TRBV6-4 and TRBJ1-2; D not resolved. Germline CDR1 is MRHNA and CDR2 is SNTAGT. The length of the CDR3 is 13 residues. Trimming removed 6 bases at V and 5 bases at J, with 13 bases between. This CDR3 is CASRDGSLYGYTF. As DNA, the CDR3 is TGTGCCAGCAGGGACGGGTCTCTTTATGGCTACACCTTC.

CDR3 DNA: TGTGCCAGCAGTCTAGGACAGTATAGCAATCAGCCCCAGCATTTT. Its translation is CASSLGQYSNQPQHF. The chain recombines TRBV28 with TRBJ1-5; possibly TRBD1 for D (6 bases). Trimming left V 5 bases short and J 0 bases short, with 11 bases between. This CDR3 spans 15 amino acids. Germline-derived CDR1 and CDR2 are MDHEN and SYDVKM.

This sequence joins TRBV14 and TRBJ2-7; D is unresolved. Trimming removed 4 bases from V and 4 bases from J, with 14 bases in between. This CDR3 contains 14 residues. Per the germline V gene, CDR1 is SGHDN and CDR2 is FVKESK. The CDR3 sequence is CASSPLWPRYEQYF. CDR3 in DNA: TGTGCCAGCAGCCCCCTCTGGCCTCGGTACGAGCAGTACTTC.

This clone was seen more than once but under ten times. J is TRBJ2-1 and V is TRBV6-1, with a tentative D call TRBD2 (6 bases). V was clipped by 3 bases and J by 0 bases, with 15 bases between them. Germline loops: CDR1 MNHNS, CDR2 SASEGT. The CDR3 contains 17 residues. CDR3 sequence: CASSEEGLAPSYNEQFF. The CDR3, as DNA: TGTGCCAGCAGTGAGGAGGGGTTGGCACCCTCCTACAATGAGCAGTTCTTC.

This clone has just a few counts. The chain links TRBV4-1 to TRBJ1-1; 9 nucleotides line up with TRBD1. The CDR3 consists of 14 residues. V trimming: 1 base; J trimming: 5 bases; junction bases outside the gene matches: 2. The germline gives CDR1 MGHRA, CDR2 YSYEKL. CDR3 protein: CASSQGTGETEAFF. CDR3 nucleotides: TGCGCCAGCAGCCAAGGGACAGGGGAAACTGAAGCTTTCTTT.

This clone was detected only once. The V call is TRBV7-2, the J call TRBJ2-5, with 7 bases aligning to TRBD1. The CDR3 runs 19 residues. J lost 3 bases, V lost 5 bases, and 21 bases had no gene match. Germline assignment: CDR1 SGHTA and CDR2 FQGNSA. The CDR3 nucleotides are TGTGCCAGCAGCCTCGGGGCAGGGGGAGAAAGACATCTAAAAGAGACCCAGTACTTC. Translated: CASSLGAGGERHLKETQYF.

V usage is TRBV4-1 and J usage is TRBJ1-1; a possible D gene is TRBD1 (6 bases). CDR1 and CDR2 from the germline V gene are MGHRA and YSYEKL. This CDR3 spans 14 amino acids. Trimming took off 4 bases at V and 5 bases at J, with 14 bases between the two ends. CDR3 residues: CASSLYDQGTEAFF. In DNA form, the CDR3 reads TGCGCCAGCAGCCTATACGACCAGGGGACTGAAGCTTTCTTT.

The rearrangement joins TRBV7-2 to TRBJ1-5; 11 bases line up with TRBD1. Germline-derived CDR1 and CDR2 are SGHTA and FQGNSA. J gave up 6 bases and V 5 bases, and 6 bases lay outside the gene matches. The CDR3 contains 15 residues. The CDR3 coding sequence is TGTGCCAGCAGCCTGGGACAGGGGGTAGGTCAGCCCCAGCATTTT. It yields the protein CASSLGQGVGQPQHF. Looking up the rest from reference TRBV7-2 and TRBJ1-5 gives the full variable domain: GAGVSQSPSNKVTEKGKDVELRCDPISGHTALYWYRQSLGQGLEFLIYFQGNSAPDKSGLPSDRFSAERTGGSVSTLTIQRTQQEDSAVYLCASSLGQGVGQPQHFGDGTRLSIL.

This clone was found a few times. The chain uses TRBV5-4 and TRBJ2-1, with D maybe TRBD2 (6 bases). Germline CDR1 is SGHNT and CDR2 is YYREEE (reference sequence). The V end lost 1 base, the J end lost 2 bases, and 10 bases lay between the germline ends. The CDR3 has 15 residues. The CDR3 DNA sequence: TGTGCCAGCAGCTTGTCCGGGAGCGCCTACAATGAGCAGTTCTTC. This translates into CASSLSGSAYNEQFF.